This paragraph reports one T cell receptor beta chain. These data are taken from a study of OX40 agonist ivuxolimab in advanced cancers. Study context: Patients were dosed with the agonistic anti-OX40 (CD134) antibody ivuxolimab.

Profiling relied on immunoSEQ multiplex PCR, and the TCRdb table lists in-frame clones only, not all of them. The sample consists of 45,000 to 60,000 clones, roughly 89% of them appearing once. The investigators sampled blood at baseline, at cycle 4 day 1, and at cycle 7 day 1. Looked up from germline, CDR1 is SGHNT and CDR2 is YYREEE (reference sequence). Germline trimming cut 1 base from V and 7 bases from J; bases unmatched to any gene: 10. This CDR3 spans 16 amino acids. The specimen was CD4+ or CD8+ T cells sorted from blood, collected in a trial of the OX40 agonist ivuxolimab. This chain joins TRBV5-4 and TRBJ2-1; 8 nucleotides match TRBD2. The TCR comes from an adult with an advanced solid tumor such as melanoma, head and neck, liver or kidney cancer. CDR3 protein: CASSLLSGLAVNEQFF. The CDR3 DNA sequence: TGTGCCAGCAGCTTGTTGAGTGGACTAGCAGTAAATGAGCAGTTCTTC.